The source of this TCR beta chain is a study of blood T cell repertoires in COVID-19. Study details: There were acute and convalescent COVID-19 samples, and they came from the United States, Italy and Spain. T cells, B-cell-depleted T cells, or PBMCs supplied cDNA or gDNA.

Per germline, CDR1 LNHDA and CDR2 SQIVND (reference sequence). Germline trimming cut 6 bases from V and 2 bases from J; bases unmatched to any gene: 10. This CDR3 has 18 amino acids. Method: immunoSEQ multiplex PCR; TCRdb's copy keeps in-frame clones and lacks some. The sample has hundreds of thousands of clones, 65% to 85% seen once. The Seattle site enrolled patients during active infection and followed them longitudinally. This clonotype was sampled from a woman aged 25-40 years with COVID-19, enrolled during active disease. The chain joins TRBV19 to TRBJ2-3, with 14 positions matching TRBD2. Specimen: peripheral blood. The CDR3 loop is CASSFRGLAGAITDTQYF. DNA of the CDR3: TGTGCCAGTAGCTTTAGGGGACTAGCGGGGGCCATCACAGATACGCAGTATTTT.